These 30 T cell receptor beta chains originate from one sample sequenced in a study of T-cell memory formation after mild COVID-19. TCRdb independently ran MiXCR on the 5' RACE reads; one entry per CDR3 protein. Of approximately 100,000 distinct CDR3 sequences in the sample, 8.5% to 14% are singletons; the top ten hold around 40%. The sample taken for sequencing was PBMCs or a T cell subset sorted from them (not recorded which). The receptor set was obtained from a man aged 18 to 29 who had mild COVID-19 (a few samples of this study predate the infection). Cell type and time point are not known.

This clonotype was detected only a few times. The V and J genes are TRBV25-1 and TRBJ1-5; weak D call: TRBD1 (6 bases). Germline-derived CDR1 and CDR2 are MGHDK and SYGVNS. The V end lost 1 base, the J end lost 9 bases, and 13 bases lay between the germline ends. The CDR3 is 14 amino acids. The CDR3 DNA is TGTGCCAGCAGTGAATCGGCGGGACAAGGGCCCCAGCATTTT. It yields the protein CASSESAGQGPQHF.

Many counts were recorded for this clonotype. The chain has TRBV5-1 and TRBJ2-7; D is possibly TRBD2 (6 bases). Germline CDR1 is SGHRS and CDR2 is YFSETQ. This CDR3 is 13 amino acids long. V lost 2 bases, J lost 7 bases, and 13 bases lay in between. CDR3 sequence: CASSLYSRGEQYV. The CDR3 DNA reads TGCGCCAGCAGCTTATACTCCCGGGGGGAGCAGTACGTC.

The sample holds a few counts of this clonotype. The V call is TRBV4-3, the J call TRBJ2-3, with a tentative D call TRBD2 (5 bases). V was cut by 1 base and J by 7 bases, with 21 bases left in between. CDR3 size: 17 residues. The germline CDR1 and CDR2 sequences are LGHNA and YSLEER. In DNA form, the CDR3 reads TGCGCCAGCAGCCAAGTAACTGTTCGGGGTCTGTCATATACGCAGTATTTT. Amino acids: CASSQVTVRGLSYTQYF.

V and J are TRBV4-1 and TRBJ2-5; 8 bases agree with TRBD1. Looked up from germline, CDR1 is MGHRA and CDR2 is YSYEKL. V dropped 0 bases and J dropped 5; count of bases not matched to a gene: 14. CDR3 length: 18 amino acids. DNA for the CDR3: TGCGCCAGCAGCCAAGATGGTAGGCCAGGGGGCCGAGGGGAGACCCAGTACTTC. It yields the protein CASSQDGRPGGRGETQYF.

This clonotype was counted between two and nine times. The chain joins TRBV19 to TRBJ2-1; D not certain. The CDR3 is made up of 14 amino acids. V dropped 2 bases and J dropped 6 bases, with 11 bases sitting between them. CDR1 and CDR2 from the germline V gene are LNHDA and SQIVND (reference sequence). CDR3 DNA: TGTGCCAGTAGTATATTCCCCCTTTCCAATGAGCAGTTCTTC. The encoded protein is CASSIFPLSNEQFF.

This sequence joins TRBV4-1 and TRBJ2-4; D unclear. The CDR3 has 15 residues. Per the germline V gene, CDR1 is MGHRA and CDR2 is YSYEKL. V was cut by 1 base and J by 0 bases, with 7 bases left in between. The CDR3 sequence is CASSQGGLAKNIQYF. The CDR3 bases are TGCGCCAGCAGCCAAGGGGGATTAGCCAAAAACATTCAGTACTTC.

This chain uses TRBV28 with TRBJ2-3; 7 bases match TRBD1. With 2 bases clipped from V and 2 bases from J, the junction kept 4 bases outside the gene matches. CDR3 length: 15 residues. Germline CDR1 is MDHEN and CDR2 is SYDVKM. The CDR3 is CASSLTDRATDTQYF. CDR3 sequence (DNA): TGTGCCAGCAGTTTAACCGACAGGGCCACAGATACGCAGTATTTT.

This clonotype has only a few counts. This chain connects TRBV11-2 to TRBJ1-1; D unresolved. In germline, CDR1 is SGHAT, CDR2 FQNNGV. The CDR3 length is 14 residues. V shed 3 bases and J shed 0 bases, with 8 bases lying between them. The CDR3 DNA is TGTGCCAGCAGCTTTTTATCAATGAACACTGAAGCTTTCTTT. This codes for CASSFLSMNTEAFF.

This clonotype was seen more than once but under ten times. CDR3 coding DNA: TGTGCCACCAGTGACCCTAGGACAGGGGGTCTTGAGCAGTTCTTC. Amino acid sequence: CATSDPRTGGLEQFF. This chain links TRBV24-1 with TRBJ2-1, with 10 nucleotides matching TRBD1. The V segment lost 4 bases and the J segment 9 bases; nucleotides outside the gene matches: 8. This CDR3 region has 15 residues. Germline CDR1 is KGHDR and CDR2 is SFDVKD.

This chain joins TRBV9 and TRBJ2-7; no clear D gene. The V gene lost 0 bases and the J gene lost 2 bases, with 9 bases spanning the gap. This CDR3 spans 14 amino acids. In germline, CDR1 is SGDLS, CDR2 YYNGEE. The CDR3 DNA reads as TGTGCCAGCAGCGTAGGACGTATCCCCTACGAGCAGTACTTC. Its protein product is CASSVGRIPYEQYF. The whole variable domain, remainder taken from reference TRBV9 and TRBJ2-7, is DSGVTQTPKHLITATGQRVTLRCSPRSGDLSVYWYQQSLDQGLQFLIQYYNGEERAKGNILERFSAQQFPDLHSELNLSSLELGDSALYFCASSVGRIPYEQYFGPGTRLTVT.

V gene TRBV6-5 combines with J gene TRBJ1-5; the match to TRBD1 covers 12 bases. CDR1 is MNHEY and CDR2 is SVGAGI in the germline V gene. CDR3 length: 16 residues. V shed 6 bases and J 5 bases; nucleotides not matched to a gene: 8. CDR3 nucleotide sequence: TGTGCCAGCAGCACAGGGACAGGGGGCGCGGATCAGCCCCAGCATTTT. The encoded protein is CASSTGTGGADQPQHF.

The sample holds a few counts of this clonotype. This chain joins TRBV4-1 and TRBJ1-2, with D uncertain. There are 14 residues in the CDR3. V dropped 3 bases and J dropped 6 bases, with 14 bases sitting between them. Germline CDR1 and CDR2: MGHRA and YSYEKL. CDR3 bases: TGCGCCAGCAGCCAGACCGGGAAAGAGGATGGCTACACCTTC. Encoded protein: CASSQTGKEDGYTF.

This clonotype has a handful of counts. The chain uses TRBV5-6 and TRBJ2-4; weak D call: TRBD2 (7 bases). Germline CDR1 SGHDT, CDR2 YYEEEE. Trimming stripped 3 bases from V and 7 bases from J, with 11 bases between. This CDR3 is built from 13 residues. Here the CDR3 reads CASSYGGPNIQYF. The CDR3 DNA reads TGTGCCAGCAGCTACGGGGGGCCGAACATTCAGTACTTC.

This clonotype was found many times. The genes are TRBV27 and TRBJ1-1, with TRBD1 as a possible D gene (6 bases). The V end was cut by 3 bases, the J end by 5 bases, with 13 bases between. The CDR3 totals 14 residues. Germline CDR1 is MNHEY and CDR2 is SMNVEV (reference sequence). The CDR3 region is CASSFSGEGTEAFF. Written as DNA, the CDR3 is TGTGCCAGCAGTTTTTCAGGGGAAGGGACTGAAGCTTTCTTT.

The sample holds a few counts of this clonotype. This chain joins TRBV5-1 and TRBJ2-7; tentatively, D is TRBD2 (5 bases). Germline values: CDR1 SGHRS, CDR2 YFSETQ. V dropped 4 bases and J dropped 7 bases, with 21 bases sitting between them. The CDR3 covers 15 residues. CDR3 sequence reads: CASSPRGTFYREQYF. As DNA, the CDR3 is TGCGCCAGCAGCCCCCGGGGTACATTCTATCGGGAGCAGTACTTC.

This clonotype was found a few times. The chain has TRBV5-6 and TRBJ2-3; TRBD2 agrees at 8 bases. V dropped 3 bases and J dropped 6; count of bases not matched to a gene: 9. The CDR3 runs 15 residues. CDR1 and CDR2 (germline): SGHDT, YYEEEE. The CDR3 sequence is CASSSGTSHMDTQYF. CDR3 DNA: TGTGCCAGCAGCTCCGGGACTAGTCATATGGATACGCAGTATTTT.

A few counts support this clonotype. The V gene is TRBV6-2 or TRBV6-3, the J gene TRBJ2-7, with D hard to call. Per the germline V gene, CDR1 is MNHEY and CDR2 is SVGEGT. The CDR3 totals 12 residues. Trimming pared 6 bases from V and 3 bases from J, leaving 9 bases between. The CDR3 region has the DNA TGTGCCAGCAGCTTGACTGACTACGAGCAGTACTTC. Its translation is CASSLTDYEQYF.

This clonotype was seen a handful of times. The genes are TRBV7-9 and TRBJ2-2; 9 positions agree with TRBD1. Germline CDR1 SEHNR, CDR2 FQNEAQ (reference sequence). The CDR3 loop spans 15 amino acids. The junction had 8 bases not matched to a gene; V was cut back by 8 bases and J by 4 bases. As DNA, the CDR3 is TGTGCCAGCCCCAGGCCACAGGGGGCCACCGGGGAGCTGTTTTTT. It codes for CASPRPQGATGELFF.

This clonotype was picked up a small number of times. V is TRBV5-1 and J is TRBJ1-2, with D possibly TRBD1 on 5 matching bases. CDR1 is SGHRS and CDR2 is YFSETQ in the germline V gene. This CDR3 contains 11 residues. The CDR3 reads CADQQVYGYTF. CDR3 coding DNA: TGCGCGGATCAACAGGTGTATGGCTACACCTTC.

This clonotype showed up just a few times. The chain carries TRBV12-5 and TRBJ2-1; a possible D gene is TRBD1 (6 bases). Trimming removed 5 bases at V and 0 bases at J, with 11 bases between. The CDR3 spans 15 residues. Germline V gene lookup returns CDR1 LGHNT and CDR2 FRNRAP. CDR3 DNA sequence: TGTGCTAGTGGTGTTACAGGGAGCTCCTACAATGAGCAGTTCTTC. Amino acids: CASGVTGSSYNEQFF.

The rearrangement joins TRBV5-1 to TRBJ2-5; D gene ambiguous. The CDR3 sequence is 12 residues long. V dropped 8 bases and J dropped 5 bases, with 13 bases sitting between them. CDR1 and CDR2 (germline): SGHRS, YFSETQ. The CDR3 here is CASLRLWETQYF. In DNA, the CDR3 is TGCGCCAGTCTGCGGTTATGGGAGACCCAGTACTTC.

This clonotype was picked up a small number of times. The rearrangement links TRBV7-3 to TRBJ2-5; 7 bases are a match to TRBD1. The CDR3 consists of 14 residues. V lost 4 bases, J lost 2 bases, and 4 bases stayed unmatched. Germline loops: CDR1 SGHTA, CDR2 FQGTGA. The CDR3 DNA follows: TGTGCCAGCAGCTCCCCGACAGGGCAAGAGACCCAGTACTTC. Protein sequence: CASSSPTGQETQYF. Looking up the rest from reference TRBV7-3 and TRBJ2-5 gives the full variable domain: GAGVSQTPSNKVTEKGKYVELRCDPISGHTALYWYRQSLGQGPEFLIYFQGTGAADDSGLPNDRFFAVRPEGSVSTLKIQRTERGDSAVYLCASSSPTGQETQYFGPGTRLLVL.

This clonotype was seen ten or more times. CDR3 sequence reads: CASSLIQGDTQYF. In nucleotides, the CDR3 is TGTGCCAGCAGTTTAATCCAGGGAGATACGCAGTATTTT. The chain uses TRBV12-3 or TRBV12-4 and TRBJ2-3; TRBD1 might be the D (5 bases). V was cut by 2 bases and J by 5 bases, with 8 bases left in between. The CDR3 runs to 13 residues.

The CDR3 region is CASSLARGGPNEQFF. CDR3 DNA sequence: TGTGCCAGCAGCTTGGCCAGGGGGGGGCCGAATGAGCAGTTCTTC. The chain employs TRBV11-3 and TRBJ2-1; D is tentatively TRBD1 or TRBD2 (7 bases each). In germline, CDR1 is SGHNT, CDR2 YENEEA. The length of the CDR3 is 15 residues. The V gene lost 3 bases and the J gene lost 7 bases, with 16 bases spanning the gap. Variable domain in full (rest from reference TRBV11-3 and TRBJ2-1): EAGVVQSPRYKIIEKKQPVAFWCNPISGHNTLYWYLQNLGQGPELLIRYENEEAVDDSQLPKDRFSAERLKGVDSTLKIQPAELGDSAVYLCASSLARGGPNEQFFGPGTRLTVL.

This clonotype has just a few counts. The chain joins TRBV5-4 to TRBJ2-3; TRBD2 might be the D (7 bases). Trimming took 2 bases from V and 0 from J, leaving 10 bases between them. The germline V gene has CDR1 SGHNT and CDR2 YYREEE (reference sequence). The CDR3 is 15 residues long. CDR3 sequence: CASSFEGGSTDTQYF. CDR3 in DNA: TGTGCCAGCAGCTTTGAGGGGGGGAGCACAGATACGCAGTATTTT.

This sequence joins TRBV20-1 and TRBJ1-1; TRBD1 is a possible D gene (5 bases). Per germline, CDR1 DFQATT and CDR2 SNEGSKA (reference sequence). The length of the CDR3 is 12 residues. The germline V and J ends were trimmed by 0 bases and 11 bases, with 13 bases remaining between them. The DNA of the CDR3 is TGCAGTGCTAGAGACCTGACCGGGGCCGCTTTCTTT. It yields the protein CSARDLTGAAFF.

This clonotype came up a few times. The V call is TRBV5-5, the J call TRBJ2-7; D is unclear. CDR1 and CDR2 from the germline V gene are SGHKS and YYEKEE (reference sequence). The CDR3 covers 13 residues. The V end lost 2 bases, the J end lost 3 bases, and 9 bases lay between the germline ends. The CDR3, as DNA: TGTGCCAGCAGCTTCGGTCCTTTCTACGAGCAGTACGTC. Translated, it gives CASSFGPFYEQYV.

This clonotype was detected many times. This chain links TRBV29-1 with TRBJ2-3; perhaps TRBD2 as D (5 bases). V lost 0 bases and J lost 2, with 9 bases in between. The CDR3 consists of 14 residues. Germline lookup yields CDR1 SQVTM and CDR2 ANQGSEA. The CDR3 coding sequence is TGCAGCGTTGAAGATTCGGGAAACACAGATACGCAGTATTTT. It codes for CSVEDSGNTDTQYF.

This clonotype has a handful of counts. In nucleotides, the CDR3 is TGTGCCACCAGTGATCCCCACGTATCCGCCAGCCTTTCTTACGACGAGCAGTACTTC. It yields the protein CATSDPHVSASLSYDEQYF. The chain employs TRBV24-1 and TRBJ2-7; D call uncertain. The CDR3 sequence is 19 residues long. Germline CDR1 KGHDR, CDR2 SFDVKD. With 3 bases removed from V and 5 bases from J, the gap between germline ends came to 28 bases.

The table lists this clonotype with a few counts. This chain joins TRBV15 and TRBJ2-2, with D possibly matching TRBD2 (6 bases). The ends were cut back, 6 bases at V and 0 bases at J, with 8 bases in the middle. Per germline, CDR1 LNHNV and CDR2 YYDKDF (reference sequence). This CDR3 spans 14 amino acids. CDR3 in amino acids: CATRGGPNTGELFF. The DNA of the CDR3 is TGTGCCACCAGGGGGGGACCGAACACCGGGGAGCTGTTTTTT.